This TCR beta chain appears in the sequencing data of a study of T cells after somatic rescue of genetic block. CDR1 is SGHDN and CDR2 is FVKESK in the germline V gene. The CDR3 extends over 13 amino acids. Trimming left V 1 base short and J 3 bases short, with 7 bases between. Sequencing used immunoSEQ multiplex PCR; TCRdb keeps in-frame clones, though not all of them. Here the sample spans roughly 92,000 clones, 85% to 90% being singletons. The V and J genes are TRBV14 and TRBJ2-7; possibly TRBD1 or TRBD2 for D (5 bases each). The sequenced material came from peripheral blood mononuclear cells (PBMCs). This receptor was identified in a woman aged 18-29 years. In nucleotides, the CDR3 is TGTGCCAGCAGCCAAGTGAGGGGCTACGAGCAGTACTTC. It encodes CASSQVRGYEQYF.